The rows below give T cell receptor beta chains drawn from one sample of a study of OX40 agonist ivuxolimab in advanced cancers. Libraries were prepared by immunoSEQ multiplex PCR; TCRdb keeps only in-frame clonotypes and omits some of them. Of tens of thousands of clones listed, approximately 78% were seen once; the top ten hold 1.1%. The sample was CD4+ or CD8+ T cells sorted from blood, taken in a trial of the OX40 agonist ivuxolimab. Receptors originate from an adult with an advanced solid tumor such as melanoma, head and neck, liver or kidney cancer. Each CDR3 is given with its conserved first and last residue. D genes are given only for firm matches. Expanded clones are given a class, and other clones once, few, many or no size at all.

J,size,V,D,CDR3,DNA
TRBJ1-6,NA,TRBV5-1,NA,CASSLDGAGSSYNSPLHF,TGCGCCAGCAGCTTGGATGGGGCAGGGAGCTCCTATAATTCACCCCTCCACTTT
TRBJ2-2,NA,TRBV5-4,TRBD1,CASRAGTATGELFF,TGTGCCAGCAGGGCCGGGACAGCCACCGGGGAGCTGTTTTTT
TRBJ2-7,NA,TRBV7-6,TRBD1,CASSLGGTGGYEQYF,TGTGCCAGCAGCTTAGGAGGGACAGGGGGCTACGAGCAGTACTTC
TRBJ2-3,NA,TRBV7-7,NA,CASSLLRSSADTQYF,TGTGCCAGCAGCTTGCTCCGGAGTAGCGCGGATACGCAGTATTTT
TRBJ2-3,NA,TRBV2,TRBD2,CASSERTSGVFTDTQYF,TGTGCCAGCAGTGAAAGGACTAGCGGGGTTTTTACAGATACGCAGTATTTT
TRBJ2-6,NA,TRBV19,NA,CASSPQITGANVLTF,TGTGCCAGTAGTCCCCAAATCACTGGGGCCAACGTCCTGACTTTC
TRBJ2-6,NA,TRBV5-1,NA,CASSGHSGANVLTF,TGCGCCAGCAGCGGACACTCTGGGGCCAACGTCCTGACTTTC
TRBJ1-1,NA,TRBV18,NA,CASSPRHQNTEAFF,TGTGCCAGCTCACCACGGCACCAGAACACTGAAGCTTTCTTT
TRBJ1-1,NA,TRBV6-1,TRBD1,CASSVGQGNTEAFF,TGTGCCAGCAGTGTCGGACAGGGGAACACTGAAGCTTTCTTT
TRBJ2-7,NA,TRBV9,NA,CASSVEGGSIAEQYF,TGTGCCAGCAGCGTAGAGGGGGGATCTATAGCCGAGCAGTACTTC
TRBJ2-3,NA,TRBV5-1,TRBD1,CASSSDRGAIDTQYF,TGCGCCAGCAGCTCTGACAGGGGGGCAATAGATACGCAGTATTTT
TRBJ1-6,once,TRBV10-2,NA,CASSESVGGSPLHF,TGCGCCAGCAGTGAGTCGGTGGGGGGGTCACCCCTCCACTTT
TRBJ1-4,NA,TRBV5-5,TRBD1,CASSRDRVGFANEKLFF,TGTGCCAGCAGCCGGGACAGGGTGGGTTTCGCTAATGAAAAACTGTTTTTT
TRBJ1-3,few,TRBV5-6,TRBD1,CASSLYRGSLSGNTIYF,TGTGCCAGCAGCTTATACAGGGGTAGTCTCTCTGGAAACACCATATATTTT
TRBJ2-4,NA,TRBV6-1,NA,CASRGGGAKNIQYF,TGTGCCAGCAGAGGGGGAGGGGCCAAAAACATTCAGTACTTC
TRBJ2-1,NA,TRBV10-3,TRBD1,CAISNFPGTASYNEQFF,TGTGCCATCAGTAACTTCCCCGGGACAGCCTCCTACAATGAGCAGTTCTTC
TRBJ2-2,NA,TRBV5-1,TRBD2,CASSLIAGESTGELFF,TGCGCCAGCAGCCTAATAGCGGGGGAAAGCACCGGGGAGCTGTTTTTT
TRBJ2-2,NA,TRBV19,NA,CASNFPGHAGELFF,TGTGCCAGTAATTTTCCCGGACACGCCGGGGAGCTGTTTTTT
TRBJ2-2,once,TRBV5-5,NA,CASSLMRGTGELFF,TGTGCCAGCAGCTTAATGCGTGGCACCGGGGAGCTGTTTTTT
TRBJ2-5,NA,TRBV5-1,NA,CASSFKPGKEETQYF,TGCGCCAGCAGCTTTAAACCCGGGAAGGAAGAGACCCAGTACTTC
TRBJ2-7,NA,TRBV5-1,TRBD1,CASSPDRGLSYEQYF,TGCGCCAGCAGCCCAGACAGGGGGCTGTCCTACGAGCAGTACTTC
TRBJ2-2,NA,TRBV19,TRBD1,CASSSGTGGANTGELFF,TGTGCCAGTAGTAGCGGGACAGGGGGCGCGAACACCGGGGAGCTGTTTTTT
TRBJ1-5,once,TRBV6-5,NA,CASSYSWGQNQPQHF,TGTGCCAGCAGTTACTCGTGGGGGCAAAATCAGCCCCAGCATTTT
TRBJ2-1,NA,TRBV7-7,NA,CASSSNFPDSHEQFF,TGTGCCAGCAGCTCGAACTTCCCGGACAGCCATGAGCAGTTCTTC
TRBJ1-4,few,TRBV5-1,NA,CASSLDATTNEKLFF,TGCGCCAGCAGCTTGGACGCCACAACTAATGAAAAACTGTTTTTT
TRBJ2-3,NA,TRBV15,NA,CATSRAPTDTQYF,TGTGCCACCAGCAGAGCCCCCACAGATACGCAGTATTTT
TRBJ2-7,NA,TRBV5-4,TRBD1,CASSLARTGIYEQYF,TGCGCCAGCAGCTTGGCACGGACAGGTATCTACGAGCAGTACTTC
TRBJ2-5,NA,TRBV27,NA,CASSSPGLGTQETQYF,TGTGCCAGCAGTTCTCCGGGACTCGGGACCCAAGAGACCCAGTACTTC